Here is one T cell receptor beta chain with its context. This clone's antigen is unknown. Within one base of it there is no much larger clone, and no base qualities were kept. Samples from volunteer blood donors who had recovered from COVID-19 were contributed by a second Seattle source. Collaborating institutions collected whole blood in K2EDTA tubes following their own protocols. For TCRbeta analysis, collaborators shipped samples in one of three forms: frozen whole blood, isolated PBMCs, or DNA extracted from either of those sample types. TCRbeta CDR3 regions were amplified from genomic DNA by means of the immunoSEQ Assay, a bias-controlled multiplex PCR. Per the source publication's procedure: Nucleated cell counts per sample were estimated from amplification of reference gene primers within the assay. To quantify the absolute abundance of each unique TCRbeta CDR3 rearrangement, sequence reads were collapsed and filtered. Productive Simpson clonality was computed per sample as the square root of Simpson's diversity index over productive rearrangements. As stored in TCRdb, this immuneACCESS dataset retains in-frame rearrangements with V and J assigned. A fraction of the clones does not appear; measured against another copy, unresolved V genes explain less than half of the discrepancy, and the remainder lacks a known reason. Clonal size and the V and J genes are those of that table, whereas D and trimming came from the DNA. Recorded for this sample are about 220,000 clones; more than 65% of them occurred a single time. The ten biggest clones cover around 2.4% of the sample.

These data belong to a study of blood T cell repertoires in COVID-19 (dated by TCRdb to 2019 to 2021). Background for the entire study: Samples covering the acute and convalescent phases of COVID-19 were provided by collaborators in the United States, Italy and Spain. The prospective study material was composed of cDNA or gDNA derived from T cells, B-cell-depleted T cells, or PBMCs. The dataset comprised deeply sampled blood TCRbeta repertoires from subjects exposed to, actively infected with, or recovered from COVID-19. The repertoires were released in a freely available public database meant as a resource for research on the immune response to SARS-CoV-2. The samples were drawn from the first 160 participants of the ongoing ImmuneRACE study and from 1,200 or so subjects provided by 6 global collaborators. Sample metadata almost always included a de-identified subject ID, COVID-19 status, age in years and sex. Where HLA class I and class II types were available, the types were taken from metadata supplied by the sample provider, not from assay-based typing.

Looking up the germline V gene yields CDR1 SGHRS and CDR2 YFSETQ. Trimmed from V: 2 bases; trimmed from J: 4 bases; junction bases lacking a gene match: 11. The CDR3 spans 16 residues, from the cysteine through the phenylalanine. The sequence is cut down to CDR3 DNA, 48 bases in frame from base 1. General conclusions and limits of the study: The amount of clinical and demographic metadata varied by source and participant and was provided uncurated.

This clonotype was obtained from a man between 35 and 55 years old who had recovered from COVID-19. The V and J segments used are TRBV5-1 and TRBJ2-7, with 8 bases matching TRBD2. Sequencing was carried out using peripheral blood. Here is the DNA: TGCGCCAGCAGCTTCGGGGAGGGCGGGGGGAGATACGAGCAGTACTTC. It codes for CASSFGEGGGRYEQYF.